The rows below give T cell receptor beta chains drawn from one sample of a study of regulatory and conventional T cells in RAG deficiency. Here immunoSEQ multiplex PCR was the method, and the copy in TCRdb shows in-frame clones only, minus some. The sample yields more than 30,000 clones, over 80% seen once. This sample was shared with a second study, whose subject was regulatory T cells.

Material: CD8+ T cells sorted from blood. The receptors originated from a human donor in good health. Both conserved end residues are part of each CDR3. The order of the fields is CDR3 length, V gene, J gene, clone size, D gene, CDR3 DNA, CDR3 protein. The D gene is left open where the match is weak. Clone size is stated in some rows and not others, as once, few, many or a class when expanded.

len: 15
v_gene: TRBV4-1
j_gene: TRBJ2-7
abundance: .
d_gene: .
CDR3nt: TGCGCCAGCAGCCAAGATCTGGACGGTGACTACGAGCAGTACTTC
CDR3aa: CASSQDLDGDYEQYF

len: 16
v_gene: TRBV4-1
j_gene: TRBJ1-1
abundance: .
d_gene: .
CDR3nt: TGCGCCAGCAGCCAAGATCAGCCAGGAGGGAACACTGAAGCTTTCTTT
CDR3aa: CASSQDQPGGNTEAFF

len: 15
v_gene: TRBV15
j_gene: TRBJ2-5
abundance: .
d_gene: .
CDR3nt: TGTGCCACCAGCAGAGCGTACAGGGCTCAAGAGACCCAGTACTTC
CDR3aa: CATSRAYRAQETQYF

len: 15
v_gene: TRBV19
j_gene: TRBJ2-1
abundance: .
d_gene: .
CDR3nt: TGTGCCAGTACCCAAGGGGGCGGGGGCTACAATGAGCAGTTCTTC
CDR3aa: CASTQGGGGYNEQFF

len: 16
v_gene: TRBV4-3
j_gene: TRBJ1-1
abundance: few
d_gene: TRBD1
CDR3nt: TGCGCCAGCAGCTCGCCCCGGGACAGGGTATCCACTGAAGCTTTCTTT
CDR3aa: CASSSPRDRVSTEAFF

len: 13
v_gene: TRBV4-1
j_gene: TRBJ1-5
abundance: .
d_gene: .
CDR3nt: TGCGCCAGCTTTCTTTGTACGGGTCAGCCCCAGCATTTT
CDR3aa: CASFLCTGQPQHF

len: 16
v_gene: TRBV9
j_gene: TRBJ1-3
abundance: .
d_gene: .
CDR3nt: TGTGCCAGCAGCGACCGAGGCTCTGGCTCTGGAAACACCATATATTTT
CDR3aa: CASSDRGSGSGNTIYF

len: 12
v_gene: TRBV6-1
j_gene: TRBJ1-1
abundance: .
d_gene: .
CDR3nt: TGTGCCAGCACCCTCACCCCAGTTGAAGCTTTCTTT
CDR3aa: CASTLTPVEAFF

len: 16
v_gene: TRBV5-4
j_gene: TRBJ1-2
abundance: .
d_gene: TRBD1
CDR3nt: TGTGCCAGCAGCCCTGGAGTGCCGACAGGGGAGGATGGCTACACCTTC
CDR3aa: CASSPGVPTGEDGYTF

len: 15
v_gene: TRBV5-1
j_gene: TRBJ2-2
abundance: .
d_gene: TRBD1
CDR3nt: TGCGCCAGCAGCTGGGACAGGGAAGACACCGGGGAGCTGTTTTTT
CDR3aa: CASSWDREDTGELFF

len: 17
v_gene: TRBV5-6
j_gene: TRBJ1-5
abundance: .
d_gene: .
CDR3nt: TGTGCCAGCAGCTTTAGAGGGGCCGGATGGGGCAATCAGCCCCAGCATTTT
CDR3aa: CASSFRGAGWGNQPQHF

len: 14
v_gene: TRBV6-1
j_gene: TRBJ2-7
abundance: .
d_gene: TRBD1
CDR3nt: TGTGCCAGCAGGCTCAATACAGGGGCCTACGAGCAGTACTTC
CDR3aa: CASRLNTGAYEQYF

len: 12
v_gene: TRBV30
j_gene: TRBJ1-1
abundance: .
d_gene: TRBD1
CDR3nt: TGTGCCTGGGCGACAGGGGGCACTGAAGCTTTCTTT
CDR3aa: CAWATGGTEAFF

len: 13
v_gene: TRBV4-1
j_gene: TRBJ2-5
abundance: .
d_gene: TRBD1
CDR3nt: TGCGCCAGCAGCGAGACAGGGCAAGAGACCCAGTACTTC
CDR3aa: CASSETGQETQYF

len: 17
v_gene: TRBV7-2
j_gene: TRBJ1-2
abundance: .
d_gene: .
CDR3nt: TGTGCCAGCAGCTTAGGCGGCGGCAGGATCTCAAACTATGGCTACACCTTC
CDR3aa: CASSLGGGRISNYGYTF

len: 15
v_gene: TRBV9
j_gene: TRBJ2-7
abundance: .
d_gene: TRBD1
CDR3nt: TGTGCCAGCAGCCCTCGGACAGGGGGCTCCTACGAGCAGTACTTC
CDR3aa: CASSPRTGGSYEQYF

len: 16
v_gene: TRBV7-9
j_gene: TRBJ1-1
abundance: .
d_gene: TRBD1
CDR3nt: TGTGCCAGCAGCTTACCTTTCGGGACAGGGGACAAAAAAGCTTTCTTT
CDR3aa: CASSLPFGTGDKKAFF

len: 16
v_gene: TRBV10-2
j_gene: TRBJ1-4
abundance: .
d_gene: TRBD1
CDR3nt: TGCGCCAGCTCAGTGACAGGGGTTGCAACTAATGAAAAACTGTTTTTT
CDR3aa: CASSVTGVATNEKLFF

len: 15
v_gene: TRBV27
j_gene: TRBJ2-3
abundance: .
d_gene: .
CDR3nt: TGTGCCAGCAGTTTAAAACACAGAAGCACAGATACGCAGTATTTT
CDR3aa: CASSLKHRSTDTQYF

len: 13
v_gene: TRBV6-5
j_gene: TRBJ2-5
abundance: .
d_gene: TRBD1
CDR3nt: TGTGCCAGCAGTGTAAACAGGGGTGAGACCCAGTACTTC
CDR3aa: CASSVNRGETQYF

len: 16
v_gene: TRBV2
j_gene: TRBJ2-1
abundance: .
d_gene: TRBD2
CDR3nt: TGTGCCAGCACTTATACCTTAGCGGGAGCTGACAATGAGCAGTTCTTC
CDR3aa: CASTYTLAGADNEQFF